A selection of T cell receptor beta chains follows, all from one sample in a study of cytomegalovirus exposure and HLA in healthy donors. Sequencing was performed with immunoSEQ multiplex PCR; in TCRdb, only in-frame clones are kept and a portion is missing. The sample contains 250,000 to 350,000 clones, just over 85% of which appear only once. The specimen was PBMCs. The receptors derive from a man aged 40-49 years in good health and CMV-seropositive. Both conserved end residues are part of each CDR3. D genes are given only for firm matches. Expanded clones are given a class, and other clones once, few, many or no size at all.

v_call,d_call,clone_size,j_call,cdr3_aa,cdr3_nt
TRBV29-1,NA,once,TRBJ2-1,CSVVDSYNEQFF,TGCAGCGTTGTGGACAGTTACAATGAGCAGTTCTTC
TRBV28,NA,NA,TRBJ2-7,CASSLGRSYYEQYF,TGTGCCAGCAGCCTGGGGCGGTCATACTACGAGCAGTACTTC
TRBV4-1,TRBD1,NA,TRBJ2-7,CASSQDYLGQGNEQYF,TGCGCCAGCAGCCAAGATTATCTGGGACAGGGGAACGAGCAGTACTTC
TRBV4-1,TRBD2,once,TRBJ2-7,CASSGLGAGDLYEQYF,TGCGCCAGCAGCGGCTTGGGAGCGGGAGACTTGTACGAGCAGTACTTC
TRBV6-5,NA,NA,TRBJ1-1,CASSYTPMAAEAFF,TGTGCCAGCAGTTATACCCCCATGGCGGCTGAAGCTTTCTTT
TRBV5-1,TRBD1,NA,TRBJ1-6,CASSLLGQGDNSPLHF,TGCGCCAGCAGCCTCCTGGGACAGGGAGATAATTCACCCCTCCACTTT
TRBV11-2,NA,NA,TRBJ1-4,CASSQFNEKLFF,TGTGCCAGCAGCCAATTTAATGAAAAACTGTTTTTT
TRBV4-1,TRBD2,NA,TRBJ2-1,CASSQVGSGEYNEQFF,TGCGCCAGCAGCCAAGTCGGTAGCGGGGAGTACAATGAGCAGTTCTTC
TRBV2,NA,NA,TRBJ2-7,CASRPPSSYEQYF,TGTGCCAGCAGGCCCCCTAGCTCCTACGAGCAGTACTTC
TRBV28,TRBD1,once,TRBJ2-7,CASSRGQLYEQYF,TGTGCCAGCAGTAGGGGACAGTTATACGAGCAGTACTTC
TRBV5-1,TRBD2,NA,TRBJ2-7,CASSSRSGGQAYEQYF,TGCGCCAGCAGCTCCCGGTCGGGGGGGCAAGCCTACGAGCAGTACTTC
TRBV7-3,NA,NA,TRBJ2-7,CASSWDSTYEQYF,TGTGCCAGCAGCTGGGACTCGACCTACGAGCAGTACTTC
TRBV6-1,TRBD2,NA,TRBJ2-7,CASSHGTSGDYEQYF,TGTGCCAGCAGCCACGGGACTAGCGGGGACTACGAGCAGTACTTC
TRBV6-5,NA,NA,TRBJ2-7,CASSPWGVHYEQYF,TGTGCCAGCAGTCCATGGGGGGTACACTACGAGCAGTACTTC
TRBV19,NA,NA,TRBJ1-1,CASSMTDMNTEAFF,TGTGCCAGTAGTATGACAGATATGAACACTGAAGCTTTCTTT
TRBV28,NA,few,TRBJ1-1,CASREGRGAFF,TGTGCCAGCAGGGAGGGAAGAGGAGCTTTCTTT
TRBV9,TRBD1,NA,TRBJ2-5,CASSVTGDETQYF,TGTGCCAGCAGCGTAACAGGGGATGAGACCCAGTACTTC
TRBV19,TRBD1,NA,TRBJ1-2,CASSGTGAFYGYTF,TGTGCCAGTAGTGGGACAGGGGCCTTCTATGGCTACACCTTC
TRBV4-3,TRBD1,NA,TRBJ2-2,CASSQMPGTGDTGELFF,TGCGCCAGCAGCCAGATGCCCGGGACAGGGGACACCGGGGAGCTGTTTTTT
TRBV4-1,NA,NA,TRBJ2-6,CASSPLSPSPSGANVLTF,TGCGCCAGCAGCCCCTTAAGCCCGTCCCCCTCTGGGGCCAACGTCCTGACTTTC
TRBV7-7,TRBD2,few,TRBJ2-1,CASSKGSSGKLYEQFF,TGTGCTAGCAGCAAAGGGTCTAGCGGGAAGTTATATGAGCAGTTCTTC
TRBV19,NA,NA,TRBJ1-2,CASSIIWAGRTKNYGYTF,TGTGCCAGTAGTATAATCTGGGCAGGGAGGACTAAAAACTATGGCTACACCTTC
TRBV5-1,TRBD1,once,TRBJ2-1,CASHDRVEYNEQFF,TGCGCCAGCCACGACAGGGTTGAGTACAATGAGCAGTTCTTC
TRBV18,NA,NA,TRBJ1-4,CASSPPAILGASEKLFF,TGTGCCAGCTCACCACCGGCAATTTTAGGGGCGAGTGAAAAACTGTTTTTT
TRBV4-2,NA,NA,TRBJ1-2,CASSQEQANYGYTF,TGTGCCAGCAGCCAAGAACAGGCTAACTATGGCTACACCTTC
TRBV30,TRBD1,few,TRBJ1-6,CAWSGDRGQYSPLHF,TGTGCCTGGAGTGGGGACAGGGGGCAATATTCACCCCTCCACTTT
TRBV13,TRBD1,NA,TRBJ2-7,CASSFGGTGADEQYF,TGTGCCAGCAGCTTTGGGGGGACAGGGGCGGACGAGCAGTACTTC
TRBV13,NA,NA,TRBJ2-7,CASSPGQAYEQYF,TGTGCCAGCAGCCCCGGACAAGCCTACGAGCAGTACTTC
TRBV5-5,NA,NA,TRBJ2-7,CASSLDPGYEQYF,TGTGCCAGCAGCTTGGACCCAGGTTACGAGCAGTACTTC
TRBV5-6,NA,NA,TRBJ2-5,CASSSGLSSETQYF,TGTGCCAGCAGCTCCGGACTGTCTTCTGAGACCCAGTACTTC
TRBV7-2,NA,few,TRBJ1-5,CASTAGGDQPQHF,TGTGCCAGCACCGCTGGGGGGGATCAGCCCCAGCATTTT
TRBV4-1,NA,NA,TRBJ1-1,CASSQDLEFWDTEAFF,TGCGCCAGCAGCCAGGACTTGGAATTTTGGGACACTGAAGCTTTCTTT
TRBV5-1,TRBD2,NA,TRBJ2-7,CASSLVGASGRGSYEQYF,TGCGCCAGCAGCTTGGTCGGGGCTAGCGGGAGAGGCTCCTACGAGCAGTACTTC